A selection of T cell receptor beta chains follows, all from one sample in a study of CD8+CD57+ T cells in acquired aplastic anemia. MiXCR was run by TCRdb on the reads, yielding one entry per CDR3 protein. The table lists under 500,000 distinct CDR3 sequences, less than 35% of them singletons. The sequencing input was sorted CD4+, CD8+, or CD8+CD57+ T cells (not recorded which) from PBMCs. All receptors derive from a human donor with aplastic anemia. The CDR3 runs from the conserved cysteine through the conserved F or W. D genes are given only for firm matches.

V,J,D,CDR3
TRBV5-1,TRBJ2-7,TRBD1,CASRLDRGTEQYF
TRBV10-2,TRBJ2-1,-,CASSEGNEQFF
TRBV9,TRBJ1-1,TRBD1,CASSVEQGWDTEAFF
TRBV19,TRBJ1-1,-,CASIGLNTEAFF
TRBV5-1,TRBJ1-5,-,CASSRRRGNQETQHF
TRBV7-2,TRBJ2-7,-,CASSLERQYEQYF
TRBV7-2,TRBJ1-5,-,CASSLGSLGQPQHF
TRBV20-1,TRBJ2-7,-,CSATPRREPAYEQYF
TRBV20-1,TRBJ2-4,-,CSARYEALAKNIQYF
TRBV11-2,TRBJ1-2,TRBD1,CASIPGGQGGTYGYTF
TRBV5-8,TRBJ1-2,-,CASSLVAGDYGCTF
TRBV2,TRBJ2-7,-,CAIGRGPYEQYF
TRBV19,TRBJ1-1,-,CASTTRGENTEAFF
TRBV7-8,TRBJ2-1,-,CASSSIRHSYNEQFF
TRBV19,TRBJ2-7,TRBD2,CASRAQRGSYEQYF